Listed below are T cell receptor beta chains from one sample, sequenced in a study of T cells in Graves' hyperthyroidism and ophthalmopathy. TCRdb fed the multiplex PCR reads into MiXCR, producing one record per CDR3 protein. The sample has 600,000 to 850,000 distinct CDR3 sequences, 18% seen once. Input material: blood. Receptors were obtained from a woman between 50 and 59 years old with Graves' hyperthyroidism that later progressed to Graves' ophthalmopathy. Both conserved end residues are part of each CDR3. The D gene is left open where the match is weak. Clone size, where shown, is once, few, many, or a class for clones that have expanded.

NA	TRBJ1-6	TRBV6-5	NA	TGTGCCAGCAGTTACGGCCCGGCGAATTCACCCCTCCACTTT	CASSYGPANSPLHF
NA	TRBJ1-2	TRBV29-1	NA	TGCAGCGTTGACCGTGACGGCTTCTATGGCTACACCTTC	CSVDRDGFYGYTF
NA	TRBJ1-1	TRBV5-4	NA	TGTGCCAGCAGCCCCCAGGTCGGGGAAGCTGCTGAAGCTTTCTTT	CASSPQVGEAAEAFF
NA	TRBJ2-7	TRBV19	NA	TGTGCCAGTAGTATTTTTGGGGGACTCTACGAGCAGTACTTC	CASSIFGGLYEQYF
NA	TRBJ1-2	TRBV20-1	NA	TGCAGTGCTAGAAAAAGGACTGATGGCTACACCTTC	CSARKRTDGYTF
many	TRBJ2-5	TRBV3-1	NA	TGTGCCAGCAGCAAAATGACAGGCTTCCAAGAGACCCAGTACTTC	CASSKMTGFQETQYF
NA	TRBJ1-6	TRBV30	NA	TGTGCCTGGAGTCCACAGGGTGATTCACCCCTCCACTTT	CAWSPQGDSPLHF
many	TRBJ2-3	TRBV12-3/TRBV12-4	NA	TGTGCCAGCAGTTTGGCAACTACAGATACGCAGTATTTT	CASSLATTDTQYF
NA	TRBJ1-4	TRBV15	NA	TGTGCCACCAGCAGGGACTTAGGGATTACTAATGAAAAACTGTTTTTT	CATSRDLGITNEKLFF
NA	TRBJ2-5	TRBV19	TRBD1	TGTGCCAGTAGCTCCGGGACAGGGGGCGACGAGACCCAGTACTTC	CASSSGTGGDETQYF
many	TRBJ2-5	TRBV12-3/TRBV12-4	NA	TGTGCCAGCAGGGGGACCCCGTACCAAGAGACCCAGTACTTC	CASRGTPYQETQYF
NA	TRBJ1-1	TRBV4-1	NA	TGCGCCAGCAGCCAAGAGGCGACAAACACTGAAGCTTTCTTT	CASSQEATNTEAFF
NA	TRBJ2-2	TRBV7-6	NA	TGTGCCAGCAGCTTAGTAGCGGCCGGGGAGCTGTTTTTT	CASSLVAAGELFF
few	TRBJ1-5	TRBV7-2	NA	TGTGCCAGCAGCTTAGGTCGCCAGCACAATCAGCCCCAGCATTTT	CASSLGRQHNQPQHF
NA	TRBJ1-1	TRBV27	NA	TGTGCCAGCAGTTTAGGGGCAGAACTTGAAGCTTTCTTT	CASSLGAELEAFF
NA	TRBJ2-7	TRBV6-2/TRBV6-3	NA	TGTGCCAGCAGTTACAGTGCGGCTGCGGCCTACGAGCAATACTTC	CASSYSAAAAYEQYF
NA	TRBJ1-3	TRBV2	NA	TGTGCCAGCAGTTATGGGGCCCTCTCTGGAAACACCATATATTTT	CASSYGALSGNTIYF
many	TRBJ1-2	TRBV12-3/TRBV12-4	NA	TGTGCCAGCAGTTCAAATGGACCCTACACCTTC	CASSSNGPYTF